Listed below are T cell receptor beta chains from one sample, sequenced in a study of shared clonotypes between healthy human individuals. Assay: immunoSEQ multiplex PCR; the TCRdb copy retains only in-frame clones and omits some. The sample lists 980,000 or so clones, about three quarters seen once, with approximately 1.5% in the top ten. The sequenced sample consisted of memory CD4+ T cells sorted from blood. The source is a young man in good health. CDR3s include the opening cysteine and the closing phenylalanine or tryptophan. The D gene is left open where the match is weak. Rows may omit the clone size; those that give it use once, few, many or a size class.

len: 15; d_gene: NA; j_gene: TRBJ2-7; v_gene: TRBV5-1; abundance: NA; CDR3nt: TGCGCCAGCAGCTTATACCGGGACGGCCCCTACGAGCAGTACTTC; CDR3aa: CASSLYRDGPYEQYF
len: 12; d_gene: NA; j_gene: TRBJ1-1; v_gene: TRBV21-1; abundance: once; CDR3nt: TGTGCCAGCAGCTCAAAGAACACTGAAGCTTTCTTT; CDR3aa: CASSSKNTEAFF
len: 14; d_gene: NA; j_gene: TRBJ1-3; v_gene: TRBV13; abundance: NA; CDR3nt: TGTGCCAGCAGCGCGGGACGGGTAGGACACACCATATATTTT; CDR3aa: CASSAGRVGHTIYF
len: 16; d_gene: TRBD2; j_gene: TRBJ2-3; v_gene: TRBV18; abundance: NA; CDR3nt: TGTGCCAGCTCACGACTAGCGGGAGGGCCTACAGATACGCAGTATTTT; CDR3aa: CASSRLAGGPTDTQYF
len: 14; d_gene: NA; j_gene: TRBJ2-3; v_gene: TRBV6-6; abundance: NA; CDR3nt: TGTGCCAGCAGCTATCCCCCCCCCACAGATACGCAGTATTTT; CDR3aa: CASSYPPPTDTQYF
len: 13; d_gene: NA; j_gene: TRBJ2-5; v_gene: TRBV5-1; abundance: once; CDR3nt: TGCGCCAGCAGCTTGCGGGGGATAGAGACCCAGTACTTC; CDR3aa: CASSLRGIETQYF
len: 15; d_gene: TRBD2; j_gene: TRBJ2-1; v_gene: TRBV5-1; abundance: NA; CDR3nt: TGCGCCAGCAGCCAGACTAGCGGCTCCTACAATGAGCAGTTCTTC; CDR3aa: CASSQTSGSYNEQFF
len: 16; d_gene: TRBD2; j_gene: TRBJ2-1; v_gene: TRBV5-1; abundance: NA; CDR3nt: TGCGCCAGCAGCTTGGGTACCGGGACTAGCGGGGGAGAGCAGTTCTTC; CDR3aa: CASSLGTGTSGGEQFF
len: 13; d_gene: NA; j_gene: TRBJ1-6; v_gene: TRBV7-2; abundance: NA; CDR3nt: TGTGCCAGCAGCTCCGGTAGGCCCGTGCCCCTCCACTTT; CDR3aa: CASSSGRPVPLHF
len: 13; d_gene: NA; j_gene: TRBJ1-1; v_gene: TRBV2; abundance: once; CDR3nt: TGTGCCAGCAGAGCACAGGGAGCCACTGAAGCTTTCTTT; CDR3aa: CASRAQGATEAFF
len: 15; d_gene: NA; j_gene: TRBJ2-3; v_gene: TRBV7-2; abundance: once; CDR3nt: TGTGCCAGCAGCCGGAACGGACTGTTCACAGATACGCAGTATTTT; CDR3aa: CASSRNGLFTDTQYF
len: 14; d_gene: TRBD2; j_gene: TRBJ2-7; v_gene: TRBV27; abundance: NA; CDR3nt: TGTGCCAGCAGCGTAGCGGGGGGGGCTTACGAGCAGTACTTC; CDR3aa: CASSVAGGAYEQYF
len: 14; d_gene: TRBD1; j_gene: TRBJ1-5; v_gene: TRBV7-2; abundance: NA; CDR3nt: TGTGCCAGCAGCGCAACAGGGGGCAATCAGCCCCAGCATTTT; CDR3aa: CASSATGGNQPQHF
len: 17; d_gene: TRBD2; j_gene: TRBJ2-2; v_gene: TRBV4-1; abundance: NA; CDR3nt: TGCGCCAGCAGCCACCCCCCGGGACTAGCTTGGACCGGGGAGCTGTTTTTT; CDR3aa: CASSHPPGLAWTGELFF
len: 16; d_gene: TRBD2; j_gene: TRBJ2-1; v_gene: TRBV7-2; abundance: NA; CDR3nt: TGTGCCAGCAGCTCTTTTGGGTCTAGCGGGGGTGGTGAGCAGTTCTTC; CDR3aa: CASSSFGSSGGGEQFF
len: 18; d_gene: TRBD1; j_gene: TRBJ1-3; v_gene: TRBV18; abundance: once; CDR3nt: TGTGCCAGCTCACATACCGGGACAGGGGTTTCATCTGGAAACACCATATATTTT; CDR3aa: CASSHTGTGVSSGNTIYF
len: 15; d_gene: NA; j_gene: TRBJ1-4; v_gene: TRBV5-1; abundance: NA; CDR3nt: TGCGCCAGCAGCCCCAGCCAGAGTAGTAATGAAAAACTGTTTTTT; CDR3aa: CASSPSQSSNEKLFF
len: 13; d_gene: NA; j_gene: TRBJ1-1; v_gene: TRBV7-9; abundance: NA; CDR3nt: TGTGCCAGCAGCATTCAATCAGGGCTGCAAGCTTTCTTT; CDR3aa: CASSIQSGLQAFF
len: 14; d_gene: TRBD1; j_gene: TRBJ2-2; v_gene: TRBV10-1; abundance: once; CDR3nt: TGCGCCAGCAGTGTTCAGGGGGACACCGGGGAGCTGTTTTTT; CDR3aa: CASSVQGDTGELFF
len: 15; d_gene: TRBD1; j_gene: TRBJ2-7; v_gene: TRBV5-1; abundance: NA; CDR3nt: TGCGCCAGCAGCTTGGTACAGGGGCTAGGGTACGAGCAGTACTTC; CDR3aa: CASSLVQGLGYEQYF
len: 13; d_gene: NA; j_gene: TRBJ1-1; v_gene: TRBV7-2; abundance: NA; CDR3nt: TGTGCCAGCACCTTGATGATGAACACTGAAGCTTTCTTT; CDR3aa: CASTLMMNTEAFF
len: 15; d_gene: NA; j_gene: TRBJ2-7; v_gene: TRBV28; abundance: NA; CDR3nt: TGTGCCAGCAGTACCACCTGGGGCAGGGCCTACGAGCAGTACTTC; CDR3aa: CASSTTWGRAYEQYF
len: 16; d_gene: NA; j_gene: TRBJ1-1; v_gene: TRBV28; abundance: NA; CDR3nt: TGTGCCAGCATCCCTACACAGGGAAAGAGGGTCACTGAAGCTTTCTTT; CDR3aa: CASIPTQGKRVTEAFF
len: 15; d_gene: TRBD1; j_gene: TRBJ1-1; v_gene: TRBV27; abundance: NA; CDR3nt: TGTGCCAGCAGTCCCGACAGGGAAAGGAGCACTGAAGCTTTCTTT; CDR3aa: CASSPDRERSTEAFF
len: 13; d_gene: NA; j_gene: TRBJ1-1; v_gene: TRBV2; abundance: many; CDR3nt: TGTGCCAGCAGTGAAGGGGGGAACACTGAAGCTTTCTTT; CDR3aa: CASSEGGNTEAFF
len: 14; d_gene: NA; j_gene: TRBJ1-6; v_gene: TRBV2; abundance: NA; CDR3nt: TGTGCCAGCTTGGCATCCGAATATAATTCACCCCTCCACTTT; CDR3aa: CASLASEYNSPLHF
len: 16; d_gene: TRBD2; j_gene: TRBJ2-5; v_gene: TRBV11-2; abundance: NA; CDR3nt: TGTGCCAGCAGTCCCCCCCGGGCTAGCGGGAGGGAGACCCAGTACTTC; CDR3aa: CASSPPRASGRETQYF
len: 16; d_gene: NA; j_gene: TRBJ2-3; v_gene: TRBV7-8; abundance: few; CDR3nt: TGTGCCAGCAGCTTAGCGGGGGGCCTTACCACAGATACGCAGTATTTT; CDR3aa: CASSLAGGLTTDTQYF
len: 15; d_gene: NA; j_gene: TRBJ2-2; v_gene: TRBV5-1; abundance: NA; CDR3nt: TGCGCCAGCAGCTTCGACGGGGATAACACCGGGGAGCTGTTTTTT; CDR3aa: CASSFDGDNTGELFF
len: 15; d_gene: TRBD1; j_gene: TRBJ1-1; v_gene: TRBV7-9; abundance: NA; CDR3nt: TGTGCCAGCAGCTTTCGGACAGGGGGTCCCACTGAAGCTTTCTTT; CDR3aa: CASSFRTGGPTEAFF
len: 15; d_gene: NA; j_gene: TRBJ1-2; v_gene: TRBV15; abundance: NA; CDR3nt: TGTGCCACCAGCAGAGATCTTAACGGGGTTGCTGGCTACACCTTC; CDR3aa: CATSRDLNGVAGYTF